The sequence of this T cell receptor (beta chain) was determined in a study of T cells after yellow fever vaccination. This clonotype was seen at least ten times. The target antigen is unknown. Germline V lookup: CDR1 DFQATT, CDR2 SNEGSKA (reference sequence). The CDR3 length is 13 residues. Trimming stripped 5 bases from V and 0 bases from J, with 5 bases between. 5'RACE template switching added a universal primer site and UMIs to TCR cDNA. Each CDR3 protein gets one entry after TCRdb re-called the 5' RACE reads with MiXCR. The sample consists of about 340,000 distinct CDR3 sequences, 9.5% to 15% of them appearing once. Study conclusions and caveats: Abundant clonotypes from the bulk population could have been carried over as contaminants into FACS-sorted repertoires. On re-exposure, the response was weaker but peaked faster, at day 5 versus 15.

The receptor's source is a man aged 18 to 29 who received the YFV17D yellow fever vaccine. Material: CD4+ T cells sorted from PBMCs, obtained 15 days after the yellow fever booster vaccination. The chain uses TRBV20-1 and TRBJ1-6; D uncertain. Here the CDR3 DNA reads TGCAGTGCTCAGAGCTCCTATAATTCACCCCTCCACTTT. Amino acids: CSAQSSYNSPLHF.